What follows describes a single T cell receptor beta chain. The junction departs from germline at one end; a sequencing error may be responsible. TCRdb reprocessed the RT-PCR reads via MiXCR and lists one record per CDR3 protein. In the table there are approximately 720,000 distinct CDR3 sequences, approximately 15% of which are singletons. The CDR3 runs 13 residues. CDR1 SSHAT and CDR2 FNYEAQ come from the germline V gene (reference sequence). This chain connects TRBV7-7 to TRBJ2-1; no clear D gene. Material: memory CD4+ T cells from blood. The TCR sequence derives from a female donor in good health, serving as a healthy control. In DNA form, the CDR3 reads TGTGCTAGCAGCTTAGTTCTTTTCAATGAGCAGTTCTTC. It specifies CASSLVLFNEQFF.